This TCR delta chain appears in the sequencing data of a study of DNA immune sequencing with unique molecular identifiers (dated by TCRdb to 2018 to 2021). In terms of the full investigation: Using immunomagnetic cell separation, gammadelta T cells were enriched from buffy coats, and the genomic DNA of these cells was sequenced. The study developed and validated an ultrasensitive DNA-based TRD repertoire sequencing method using PCR-introduced unique molecular identifiers. All donors were healthy people, and 9 to 11 of the donors were profiled using sorted gammadelta T cells from peripheral blood. To compare enriched and non-enriched samples, approximately 93 ng of enriched gammadelta T-cell DNA and roughly 950 ng of non-enriched PBMC DNA were sequenced. The method was checked using synthetic reference molecules and blood samples from healthy people. Fluorescence-activated cell sorting was used to enrich gammadelta T cells from the PBMC of 10 healthy people.

The library was obtained by multiplex PCR. A 32-plex assay with primers for all 8 TRDV and 4 TRDJ genes covering the CDR3 was used to amplify genomic DNA. A 12-nucleotide UMI was introduced during 3 to 4 barcoding PCR cycles, after which a second PCR was performed with Illumina adapter primers. Libraries were purified with AMPure XP beads and quality-checked on a Fragment Analyzer with the HS NGS Fragment kit. Sequencing used an Illumina MiniSeq mid-output kit with approximately 22% PhiX and 150 cycles of paired-end reads. Per the source publication's procedure: Reads were processed with MIGEC version 1.2.9 to group reads by UMI and build error-corrected consensus sequences. Post-processing used modified VDJtools version 1.2.1 scripts and the tcR R package. Clones were re-identified by TCRdb from the public reads with CATT, and rows with the same DNA were merged. These V and J calls rely on TCRdb rather than the paper's analysis. This sample gives a few thousand delta-chain clones in total; around an eighth of them show up just once. 52% of the sample is held by the ten biggest clonotypes.

The research as a whole found: The primer-based approach cannot detect novel TRD sequences that are not targeted by the primers. TRDV2 paired with TRDJ1 was the most common TRD rearrangement among clonotypes in healthy donors. Healthy donors differed in TRD repertoire diversity, and several donors were highly oligoclonal, meaning the top 5 clonotypes made up more than half of productive molecules.

This clone has just one count. What this receptor recognizes is not known. With only one base between it and a far larger clone, this is likely a read error. The CDR3 sequence holds 28 residues, the cysteine and phenylalanine included. Only CDR3 DNA is held: 84 bases, read in frame from base 1. Material for sequencing was gamma-delta T cells enriched from blood buffy coat, or unenriched PBMCs (not recorded which). The J gene was reported as TRDJ1; the V gene went uncalled; TRDD3, the table's D call, was not compared with the DNA. The TCR was taken from a human donor in good health. CDR3 reads: CAYRSAGGGLAYSGIRVSILLCTDKLIF. Here is the DNA: TGTGCTTATAGGAGCGCGGGGGGGGGCCTAGCTTACTCGGGGATACGCGTATCAATCCTCCTTTGCACCGATAAACTCATCTTT.